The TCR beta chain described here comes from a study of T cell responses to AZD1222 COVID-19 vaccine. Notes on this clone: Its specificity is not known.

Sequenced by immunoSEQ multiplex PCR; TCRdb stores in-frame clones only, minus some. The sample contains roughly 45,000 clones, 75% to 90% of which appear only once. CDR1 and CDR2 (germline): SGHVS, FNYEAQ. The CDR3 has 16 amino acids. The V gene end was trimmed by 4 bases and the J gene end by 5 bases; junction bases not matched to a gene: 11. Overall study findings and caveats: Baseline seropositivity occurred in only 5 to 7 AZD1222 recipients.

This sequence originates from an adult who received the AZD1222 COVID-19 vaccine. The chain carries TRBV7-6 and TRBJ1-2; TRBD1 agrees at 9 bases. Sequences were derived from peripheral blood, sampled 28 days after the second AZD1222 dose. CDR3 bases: TGTGCCAGCAGCTCCCCCGGGACAGGGAGGCTATATGGCTACACCTTC. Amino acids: CASSSPGTGRLYGYTF.